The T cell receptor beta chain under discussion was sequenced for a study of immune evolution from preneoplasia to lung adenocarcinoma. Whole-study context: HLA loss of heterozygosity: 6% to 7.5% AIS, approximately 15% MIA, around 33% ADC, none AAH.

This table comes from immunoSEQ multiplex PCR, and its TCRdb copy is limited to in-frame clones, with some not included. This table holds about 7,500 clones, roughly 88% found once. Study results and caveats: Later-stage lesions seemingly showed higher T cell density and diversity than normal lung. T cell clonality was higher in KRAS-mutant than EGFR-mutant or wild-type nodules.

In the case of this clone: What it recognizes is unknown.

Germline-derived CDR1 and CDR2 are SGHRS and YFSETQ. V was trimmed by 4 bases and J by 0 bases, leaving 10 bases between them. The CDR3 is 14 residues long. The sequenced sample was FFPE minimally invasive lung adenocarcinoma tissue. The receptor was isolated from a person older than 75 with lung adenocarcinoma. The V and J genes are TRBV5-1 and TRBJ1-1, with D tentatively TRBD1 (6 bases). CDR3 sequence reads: CASSAGVLNTEAFF. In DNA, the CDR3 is TGCGCCAGCAGCGCAGGGGTTTTGAACACTGAAGCTTTCTTT.